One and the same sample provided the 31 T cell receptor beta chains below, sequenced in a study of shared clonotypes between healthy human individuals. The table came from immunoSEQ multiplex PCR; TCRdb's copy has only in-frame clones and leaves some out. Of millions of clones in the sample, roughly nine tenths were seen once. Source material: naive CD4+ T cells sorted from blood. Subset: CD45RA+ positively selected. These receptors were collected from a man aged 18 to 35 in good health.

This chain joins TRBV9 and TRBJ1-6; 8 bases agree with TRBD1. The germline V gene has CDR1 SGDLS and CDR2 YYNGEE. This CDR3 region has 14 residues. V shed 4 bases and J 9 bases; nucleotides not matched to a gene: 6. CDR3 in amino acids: CASSLDRGGSPLHF. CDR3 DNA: TGTGCCAGCAGCTTAGACAGGGGAGGTTCACCCCTCCACTTT.

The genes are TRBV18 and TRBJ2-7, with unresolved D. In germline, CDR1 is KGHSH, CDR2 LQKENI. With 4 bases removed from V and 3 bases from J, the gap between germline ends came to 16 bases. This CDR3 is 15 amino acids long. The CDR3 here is CASSHSFSGGYEQYF. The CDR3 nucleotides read TGTGCCAGCTCACATTCCTTCTCTGGCGGCTACGAGCAGTACTTC.

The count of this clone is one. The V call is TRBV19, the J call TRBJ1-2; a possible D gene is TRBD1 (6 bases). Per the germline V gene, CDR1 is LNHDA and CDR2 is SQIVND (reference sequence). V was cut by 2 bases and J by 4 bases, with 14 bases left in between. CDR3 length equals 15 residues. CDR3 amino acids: CASSIIQTGRYGYTF. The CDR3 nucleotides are TGTGCCAGTAGTATAATCCAGACAGGACGCTATGGCTACACCTTC.

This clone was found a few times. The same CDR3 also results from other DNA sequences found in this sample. The CDR3 loop is CASSLMENTEAFF. DNA of the CDR3: TGTGCCAGCAGCCTAATGGAGAACACTGAAGCTTTCTTT. The rearrangement links TRBV7-3 to TRBJ1-1, with unresolved D. This CDR3 is 13 amino acids long. The germline CDR1 and CDR2 sequences are SGHTA and FQGTGA. The V and J ends lost 5 bases and 1 base respectively, with 8 bases between them.

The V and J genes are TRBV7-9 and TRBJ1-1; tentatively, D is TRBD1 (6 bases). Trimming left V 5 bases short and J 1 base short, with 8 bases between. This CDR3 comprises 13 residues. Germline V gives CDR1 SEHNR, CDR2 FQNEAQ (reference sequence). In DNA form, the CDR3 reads TGTGCCAGCAGCCAGGGACAGAACACTGAAGCTTTCTTT. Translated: CASSQGQNTEAFF.

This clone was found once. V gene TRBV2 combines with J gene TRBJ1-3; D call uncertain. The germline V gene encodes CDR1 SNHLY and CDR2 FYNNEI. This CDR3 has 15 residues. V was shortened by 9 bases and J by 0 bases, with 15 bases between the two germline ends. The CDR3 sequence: CARSALSPSGNTIYF. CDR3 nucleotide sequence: TGTGCCAGATCGGCCCTATCCCCCTCTGGAAACACCATATATTTT.

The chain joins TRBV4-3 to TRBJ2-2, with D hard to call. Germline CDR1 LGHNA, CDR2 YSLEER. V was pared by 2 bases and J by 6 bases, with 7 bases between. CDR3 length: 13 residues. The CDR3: CASSQTVAGELFF. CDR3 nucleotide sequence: TGCGCCAGCAGCCAAACGGTGGCCGGGGAGCTGTTTTTT.

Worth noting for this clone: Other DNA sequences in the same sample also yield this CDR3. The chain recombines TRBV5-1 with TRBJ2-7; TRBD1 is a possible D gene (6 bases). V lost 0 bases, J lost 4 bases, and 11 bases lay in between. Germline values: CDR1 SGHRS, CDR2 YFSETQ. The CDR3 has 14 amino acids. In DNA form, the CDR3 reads TGCGCCAGCAGCTTGGGGGGGCTCGTATACGAGCAGTACTTC. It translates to CASSLGGLVYEQYF.

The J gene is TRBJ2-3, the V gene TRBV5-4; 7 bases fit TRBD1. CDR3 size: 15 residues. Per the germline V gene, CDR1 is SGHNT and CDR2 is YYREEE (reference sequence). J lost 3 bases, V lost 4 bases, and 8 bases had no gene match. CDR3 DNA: TGTGCCAGCAGCAGCCTTGACAGGGAAACAGATACGCAGTATTTT. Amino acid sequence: CASSSLDRETDTQYF. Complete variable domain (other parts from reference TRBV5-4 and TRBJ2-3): ETGVTQSPTHLIKTRGQQVTLRCSSQSGHNTVSWYQQALGQGPQFIFQYYREEENGRGNFPPRFSGLQFPNYSSELNVNALELDDSALYLCASSSLDRETDTQYFGPGTRLTVL.

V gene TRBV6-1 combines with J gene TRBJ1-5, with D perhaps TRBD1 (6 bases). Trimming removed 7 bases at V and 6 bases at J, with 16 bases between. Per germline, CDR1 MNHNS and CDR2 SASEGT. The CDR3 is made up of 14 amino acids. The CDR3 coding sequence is TGTGCCAGCATGACAGGTACCAAGCTTCAGCCCCAGCATTTT. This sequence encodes CASMTGTKLQPQHF.

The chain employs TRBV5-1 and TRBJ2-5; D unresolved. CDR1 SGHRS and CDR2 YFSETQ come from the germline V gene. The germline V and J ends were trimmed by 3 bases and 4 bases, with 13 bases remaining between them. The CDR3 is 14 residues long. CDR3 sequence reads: CASSSNPGRETQYF. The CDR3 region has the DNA TGCGCCAGCAGCTCCAACCCGGGTAGAGAGACCCAGTACTTC.

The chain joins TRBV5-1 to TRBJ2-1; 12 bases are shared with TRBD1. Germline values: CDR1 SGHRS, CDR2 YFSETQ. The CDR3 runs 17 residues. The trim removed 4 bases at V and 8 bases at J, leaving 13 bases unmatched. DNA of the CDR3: TGCGCCAGCAGCCAACAGGGACAGGGGGCGATACGTGATGAGCAGTTCTTC. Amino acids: CASSQQGQGAIRDEQFF.

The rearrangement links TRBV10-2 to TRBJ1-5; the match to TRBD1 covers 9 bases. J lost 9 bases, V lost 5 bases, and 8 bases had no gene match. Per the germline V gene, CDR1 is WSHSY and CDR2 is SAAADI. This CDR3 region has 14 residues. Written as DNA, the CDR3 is TGCGCCAGCAGTCCCGGGACAGGGAGTTGGCCCCAGCATTTT. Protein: CASSPGTGSWPQHF.

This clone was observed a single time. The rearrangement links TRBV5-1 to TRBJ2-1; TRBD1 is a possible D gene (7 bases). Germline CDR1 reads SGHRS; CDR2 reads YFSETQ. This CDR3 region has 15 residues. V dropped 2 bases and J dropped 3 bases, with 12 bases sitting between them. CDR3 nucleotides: TGCGCCAGCAGCTTTACCCAGGGGGGCTACAATGAGCAGTTCTTC. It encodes CASSFTQGGYNEQFF.

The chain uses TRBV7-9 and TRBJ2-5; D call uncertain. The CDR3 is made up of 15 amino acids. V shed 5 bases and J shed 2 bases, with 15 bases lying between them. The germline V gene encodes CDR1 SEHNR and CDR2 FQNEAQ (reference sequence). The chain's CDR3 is CASSPPVGGQETQYF. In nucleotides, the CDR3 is TGTGCCAGCAGCCCCCCCGTAGGCGGTCAAGAGACCCAGTACTTC.

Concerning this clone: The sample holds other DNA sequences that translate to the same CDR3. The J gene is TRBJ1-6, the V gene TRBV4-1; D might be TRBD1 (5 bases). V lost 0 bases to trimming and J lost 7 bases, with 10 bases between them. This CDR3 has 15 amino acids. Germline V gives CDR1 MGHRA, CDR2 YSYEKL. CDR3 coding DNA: TGCGCCAGCAGCCAAGAGGGGCAGGGAAATTCACCCCTCCACTTT. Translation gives CASSQEGQGNSPLHF.

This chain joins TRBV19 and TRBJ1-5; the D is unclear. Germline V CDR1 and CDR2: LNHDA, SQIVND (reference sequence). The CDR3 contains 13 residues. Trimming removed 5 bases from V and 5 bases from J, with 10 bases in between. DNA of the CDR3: TGTGCCAGTAGTCCGCACACTGATCAGCCCCAGCATTTT. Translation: CASSPHTDQPQHF.

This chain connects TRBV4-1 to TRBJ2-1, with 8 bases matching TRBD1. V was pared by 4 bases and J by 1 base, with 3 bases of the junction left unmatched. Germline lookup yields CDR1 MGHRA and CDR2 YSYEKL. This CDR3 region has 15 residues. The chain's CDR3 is CASSLDRGSYNEQFF. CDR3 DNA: TGCGCCAGCAGCCTCGACAGGGGATCCTACAATGAGCAGTTCTTC.

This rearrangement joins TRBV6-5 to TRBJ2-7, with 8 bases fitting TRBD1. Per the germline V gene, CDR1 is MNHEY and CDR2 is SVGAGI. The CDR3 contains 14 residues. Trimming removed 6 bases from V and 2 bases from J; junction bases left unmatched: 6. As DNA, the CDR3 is TGTGCCAGCAGGAAGGACAGGGCAACCTACGAGCAGTACTTC. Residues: CASRKDRATYEQYF.

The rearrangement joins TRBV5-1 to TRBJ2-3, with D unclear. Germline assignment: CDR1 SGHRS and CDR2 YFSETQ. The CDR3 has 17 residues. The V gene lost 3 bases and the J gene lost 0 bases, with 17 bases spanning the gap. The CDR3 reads CASSSSASATSTDTQYF. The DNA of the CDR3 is TGCGCCAGCAGCTCGAGTGCGTCGGCTACTAGCACAGATACGCAGTATTTT.

CDR3 residues: CASSGGQGFSVYLEQYF. The CDR3, as DNA: TGCGCCAGCAGCGGGGGACAGGGTTTTTCCGTTTATCTCGAGCAGTACTTC. This chain uses TRBV5-1 with TRBJ2-7; 9 nucleotides match TRBD1. The CDR3 sequence is 17 residues long. V was clipped by 4 bases and J by 6 bases; unmatched bases: 17. CDR1 and CDR2 from the germline V gene are SGHRS and YFSETQ. The whole variable domain, filled in from reference TRBV5-1 and TRBJ2-7, reads KAGVTQTPRYLIKTRGQQVTLSCSPISGHRSVSWYQQTPGQGLQFLFEYFSETQRNKGNFPGRFSGRQFSNSRSEMNVSTLELGDSALYLCASSGGQGFSVYLEQYFGPGTRLTVT.

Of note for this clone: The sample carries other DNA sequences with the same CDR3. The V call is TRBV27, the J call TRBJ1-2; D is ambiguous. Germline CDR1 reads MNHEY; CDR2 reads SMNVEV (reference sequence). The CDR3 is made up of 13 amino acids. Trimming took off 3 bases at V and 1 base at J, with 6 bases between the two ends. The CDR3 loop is CASSFSYNYGYTF. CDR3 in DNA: TGTGCCAGCAGTTTTTCTTATAACTATGGCTACACCTTC.

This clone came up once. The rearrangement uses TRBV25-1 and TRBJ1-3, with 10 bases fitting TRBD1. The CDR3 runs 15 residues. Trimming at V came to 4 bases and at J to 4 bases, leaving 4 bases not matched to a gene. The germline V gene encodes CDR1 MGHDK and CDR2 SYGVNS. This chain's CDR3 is CASSGDRGPGNTIYF. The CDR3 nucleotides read TGTGCCAGCAGTGGAGACAGGGGGCCGGGAAACACCATATATTTT.

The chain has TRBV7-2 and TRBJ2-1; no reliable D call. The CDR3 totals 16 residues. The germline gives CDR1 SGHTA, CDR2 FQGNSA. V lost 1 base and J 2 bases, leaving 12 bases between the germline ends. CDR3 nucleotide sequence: TGTGCCAGCAGCTTAGTGGCAGGCCGAACCTACAATGAGCAGTTCTTC. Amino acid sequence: CASSLVAGRTYNEQFF. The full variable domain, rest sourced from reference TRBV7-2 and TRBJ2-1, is GAGVSQSPSNKVTEKGKDVELRCDPISGHTALYWYRQSLGQGLEFLIYFQGNSAPDKSGLPSDRFSAERTGGSVSTLTIQRTQQEDSAVYLCASSLVAGRTYNEQFFGPGTRLTVL.

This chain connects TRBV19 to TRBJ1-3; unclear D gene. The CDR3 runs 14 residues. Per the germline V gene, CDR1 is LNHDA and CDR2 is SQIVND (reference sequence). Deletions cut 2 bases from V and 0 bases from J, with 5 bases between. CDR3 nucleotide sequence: TGTGCCAGTAGTATATCAGGCTCTGGAAACACCATATATTTT. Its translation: CASSISGSGNTIYF.

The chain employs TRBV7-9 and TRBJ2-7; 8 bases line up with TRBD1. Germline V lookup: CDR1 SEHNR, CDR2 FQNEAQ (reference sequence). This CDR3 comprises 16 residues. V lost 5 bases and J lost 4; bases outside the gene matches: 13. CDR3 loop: CASSPNPGQGKYEQYF. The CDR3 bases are TGTGCCAGCAGCCCGAACCCCGGACAGGGCAAATACGAGCAGTACTTC.

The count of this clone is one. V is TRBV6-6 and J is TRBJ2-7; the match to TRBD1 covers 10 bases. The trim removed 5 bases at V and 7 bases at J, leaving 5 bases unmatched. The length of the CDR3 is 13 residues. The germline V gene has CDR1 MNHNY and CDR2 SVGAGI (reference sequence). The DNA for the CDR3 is TGTGCCAGCAGTCGACAGGGGGCGGAAGAGCAGTACTTC. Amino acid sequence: CASSRQGAEEQYF.

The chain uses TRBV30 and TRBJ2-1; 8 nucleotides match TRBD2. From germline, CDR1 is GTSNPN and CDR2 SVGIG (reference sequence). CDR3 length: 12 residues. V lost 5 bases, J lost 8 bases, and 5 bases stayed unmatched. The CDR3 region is CAWERGKYEQFF. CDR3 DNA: TGTGCCTGGGAGCGGGGGAAGTATGAGCAGTTCTTC.

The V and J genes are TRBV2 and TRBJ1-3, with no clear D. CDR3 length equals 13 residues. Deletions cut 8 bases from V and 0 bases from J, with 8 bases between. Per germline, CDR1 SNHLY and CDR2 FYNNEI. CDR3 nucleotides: TGTGCCAGCGGGAGGTTCTCTGGAAACACCATATATTTT. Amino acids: CASGRFSGNTIYF.

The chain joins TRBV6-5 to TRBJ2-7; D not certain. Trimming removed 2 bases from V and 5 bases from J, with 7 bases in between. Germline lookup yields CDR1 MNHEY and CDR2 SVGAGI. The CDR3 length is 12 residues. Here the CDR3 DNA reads TGTGCCAGCAGTTACCCCGGCCACGAGCAGTACTTC. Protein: CASSYPGHEQYF.

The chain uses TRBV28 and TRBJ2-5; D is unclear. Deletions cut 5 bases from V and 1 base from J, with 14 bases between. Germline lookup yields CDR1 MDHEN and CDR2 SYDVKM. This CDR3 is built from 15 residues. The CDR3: CASSPSGRLQETQYF. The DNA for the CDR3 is TGTGCCAGCAGTCCTAGTGGCAGGCTCCAAGAGACCCAGTACTTC.